This T cell receptor (beta chain) was observed in a study of T cell repertoires in cytomegalovirus infection. For the study at large: The authors relied on CMV epitopes, both recently identified HLA-C-restricted and well-studied HLA-B-restricted. An indication of both CMV infection and matching HLA type came from public TCR beta signatures. Whole-study results and caveats: Of the TCR beta families, the public ones yielded a cumulative frequency that identified carriers of CMV plus the relevant HLA. It was HLA-C-restricted CMV-specific TCR beta clonotypes that dominated the response ex vivo.

Germline lookup yields CDR1 SGHAT and CDR2 FQNNGV. CDR3 length: 12 residues. V was clipped by 6 bases and J by 6 bases, with 9 bases between them. Using its own MiXCR run on the reads, TCRdb lists one record per CDR3 protein. Of some 920,000 distinct CDR3 sequences listed, roughly a third were seen once; the top ten hold 13%. There are many counts of this clonotype. The antigen remains unidentified. This sequence originates from a human donor in good health (CMV status not recorded). Some clones in this sample may be carry-over from other donors' samples. Sequencing used cultured CD8+ T cells from PBMCs, obtained from culture after CMV antigen stimulation. V and J are TRBV11-2 and TRBJ2-1; a possible D gene is TRBD2 (5 bases). As DNA, the CDR3 is TGTGCCAGCAGTTGGAGCGGCAATGAGCAGTTCTTC. Residues: CASSWSGNEQFF.